The 13 T cell receptor beta chains listed next were all sequenced from one sample in a study of STAT5B mutations in CD4+ large granular lymphocyte leukemia (dated by TCRdb to between 2020 and 2023). Receptor amplification or capture employed the immunoSEQ multiplex PCR assay. What TCRdb holds here is the immuneACCESS table cut down to in-frame rearrangements. Part of the clones is not present; checked against another copy, under half of the missing clones reflect an unresolved V gene, and the others are unexplained. For this sample the table gives about 38,000 clones, of which under 85% were detected only once. Less than 0.6% of the sample comes from the top ten. The source material was CD4+ T cells from blood buffy coats. The receptor set was obtained from a human donor in good health.

The V call is TRBV25-1, the J call TRBJ2-1, with D unclear. The germline V gene has CDR1 MGHDK and CDR2 SYGVNS. V lost 5 bases, J lost 0 bases, and 8 bases lay in between. The CDR3 has 14 residues. The CDR3 sequence: CASSIRSSYNEQFF. CDR3 DNA: TGTGCCAGCAGTATCAGGAGCTCCTACAATGAGCAGTTCTTC.

The chain couples TRBV11-2 to TRBJ1-2; weak D call: TRBD1 (6 bases). CDR1 and CDR2 (germline): SGHAT, FQNNGV. This CDR3 has 13 amino acids. The ends were cut back, 5 bases at V and 8 bases at J, with 15 bases in the middle. The CDR3 here is CASSPPTGLGYTF. The CDR3 DNA reads as TGTGCCAGCAGCCCACCGACAGGACTCGGCTACACCTTC.

This clone was detected only a few times. This sequence joins TRBV2 and TRBJ1-1; 8 bases are shared with TRBD1. Germline V gene lookup returns CDR1 SNHLY and CDR2 FYNNEI. Trimming at V came to 9 bases and at J to 2 bases, leaving 8 bases not matched to a gene. The CDR3 loop spans 14 amino acids. CDR3 loop: CARDRGPVNTEAFF. Here the CDR3 DNA reads TGTGCCAGAGACAGGGGTCCCGTTAACACTGAAGCTTTCTTT.

This sequence joins TRBV6-6 and TRBJ1-2; 8 nucleotides line up with TRBD1. With V trimmed by 10 bases and J by 2 bases, 3 bases remained unmatched. From germline, CDR1 is MNHNY and CDR2 SVGAGI (reference sequence). There are 12 residues in the CDR3. Here the CDR3 DNA reads TGTGCCAACGGACAGGGAAACTATGGCTACACCTTC. This gives the protein CANGQGNYGYTF.

The CDR3 loop reads CASSPDPPRGYTF. CDR3 nucleotide sequence: TGTGCCAGCAGCCCGGACCCCCCTCGGGGCTACACCTTC. The V call is TRBV7-8, the J call TRBJ1-2; D not resolved. The germline V gene encodes CDR1 SGHVS and CDR2 FQNEAQ. The V end lost 5 bases, the J end lost 8 bases, and 15 bases lay between the germline ends. CDR3 length: 13 residues.

V usage is TRBV30 and J usage is TRBJ1-2; 7 positions agree with TRBD1. In germline, CDR1 is GTSNPN, CDR2 SVGIG (reference sequence). With 2 bases clipped from V and 7 bases from J, the junction kept 13 bases outside the gene matches. The CDR3 runs to 15 residues. The CDR3 DNA reads as TGTGCCTGGAGTCCGATCGACTCCTACAGGGGTGGCTACACCTTC. Translation: CAWSPIDSYRGGYTF.

This chain connects TRBV10-3 to TRBJ1-4; 11 bases map to TRBD1. The J segment lost 8 bases and the V segment lost 4 bases, leaving 3 bases of the junction unmatched. CDR3 size: 14 residues. Germline loops: CDR1 ENHRY, CDR2 SYGVKD. CDR3 sequence (DNA): TGTGCCATCAGTGGGACAGGGGGCGGGGAAAAACTGTTTTTT. Its protein product is CAISGTGGGEKLFF.

The chain is built from TRBV9 and TRBJ2-5; D may be TRBD1 or TRBD2 (5 bases each). Germline-derived CDR1 and CDR2 are SGDLS and YYNGEE. The CDR3 spans 16 residues. V lost 4 bases to trimming and J lost 7 bases, with 23 bases between them. The CDR3 region is CASSPPGTARAGTQYF. CDR3 bases: TGTGCCAGCAGCCCACCAGGGACGGCGCGCGCTGGGACCCAGTACTTC.

J is TRBJ2-3 and V is TRBV5-4, with TRBD2 identical over 11 bases. The V and J ends lost 4 bases and 5 bases, in that order; junction bases with no gene match: 6. There are 15 residues in the CDR3. Germline V lookup: CDR1 SGHNT, CDR2 YYREEE (reference sequence). Here the CDR3 reads CASSHSGGARDTQYF. The CDR3 nucleotides are TGTGCCAGCAGCCATAGCGGGGGGGCAAGAGATACGCAGTATTTT. Looking up the rest from reference TRBV5-4 and TRBJ2-3 gives the full variable domain: ETGVTQSPTHLIKTRGQQVTLRCSSQSGHNTVSWYQQALGQGPQFIFQYYREEENGRGNFPPRFSGLQFPNYSSELNVNALELDDSALYLCASSHSGGARDTQYFGPGTRLTVL.

V and J are TRBV7-3 and TRBJ1-1; D is perhaps TRBD1 (6 bases). The V end was cut by 0 bases, the J end by 5 bases, with 16 bases between. This CDR3 spans 16 amino acids. Germline loops: CDR1 SGHTA, CDR2 FQGTGA. The CDR3 protein is CASSLTSGAGKTEAFF. CDR3 DNA: TGTGCCAGCAGCTTAACGTCGGGGGCCGGGAAGACTGAAGCTTTCTTT.

The CDR3 here is CASSFGELAGYNEQFF. Here the CDR3 DNA reads TGCGCCAGCAGCTTTGGGGAACTAGCGGGCTACAATGAGCAGTTCTTC. V gene TRBV5-1 combines with J gene TRBJ2-1; 9 nucleotides line up with TRBD2. J lost 3 bases, V lost 2 bases, and 6 bases had no gene match. The germline V gene encodes CDR1 SGHRS and CDR2 YFSETQ. The CDR3 contains 16 residues.

This rearrangement joins TRBV11-3 to TRBJ1-1; D unresolved. CDR1 and CDR2 from the germline V gene are SGHNT and YENEEA. Trimming removed 4 bases from V and 3 bases from J, with 9 bases in between. CDR3 length: 13 amino acids. CDR3 loop: CASSSDRDTEAFF. CDR3 bases: TGTGCCAGCAGCTCAGATCGGGACACTGAAGCTTTCTTT.

The chain links TRBV9 to TRBJ1-2; no clear D. CDR3 length equals 12 residues. Germline CDR1 SGDLS, CDR2 YYNGEE. The V gene lost 0 bases and the J gene lost 2 bases, with 2 bases spanning the gap. The CDR3 sequence: CASSVVNYGYTF. In DNA form, the CDR3 reads TGTGCCAGCAGCGTAGTAAACTATGGCTACACCTTC.